Below are 14 T cell receptor beta chains sequenced from a single sample in a study of T cells in women clearing cervical HPV infection. Libraries were prepared by immunoSEQ multiplex PCR; TCRdb keeps only in-frame clonotypes and omits some of them. In total, the table holds around 30,000 clones. Sequencing was carried out using blood buffy coat. Receptors originate from a woman aged 18 to 75 with a cervical HPV16 infection that either progressed to CIN3+ or cleared (not recorded which).

With regard to this clone: The read ends 3 residues before the CDR3 terminus; that terminus is restored from the germline J gene. This chain joins TRBV18 and TRBJ2-7; D remains unclear. The CDR3 sequence is 15 residues long. Trimming shortened V by 4 bases and J by 3 bases, and 16 bases separated the two germline ends. Germline-derived CDR1 and CDR2 are KGHSH and LQKENI. The covered CDR3 bases are TGTGCCAGCTCACTACGACAAGGTGTACACTACGAG. Translated: CASSLRQGVHYE. The CDR3 reads in full as CASSLRQGVHYEQYF.

Remarks on this clone: Read data end 3 residues before the CDR3 end; the end is taken from the germline J gene. The V and J genes are TRBV6-2 or TRBV6-3 and TRBJ2-5, with D possibly matching TRBD1 (6 bases). The CDR3 totals 16 residues. Looked up from germline, CDR1 is MNHEY and CDR2 is SVGEGT. The V gene lost 6 bases and the J gene lost 5 bases, with 22 bases spanning the gap. CDR3 loop: CASSNEARDKRETQYF. The part of the CDR3 DNA that was read is TGTGCCAGCAGCAATGAAGCCCGGGACAAGCGGGAGACC.

Of note for this clone: The CDR3 end is not reached by the read, which stops 3 residues before it; the germline J gene fills it in. The genes are TRBV12-3 or TRBV12-4 and TRBJ2-7, with D maybe TRBD1 (7 bases). Trimming took 3 bases from V and 1 from J, leaving 25 bases between them. This CDR3 has 19 residues. The part of the CDR3 DNA that was read is TGTGCCAGCAGTTTTCGATCGCGGGACAGAGGAAGCAAATCCTACGAG. It is translated as CASSFRSRDRGSKSYE. The full CDR3 protein is CASSFRSRDRGSKSYEQYF.

Concerning this clone: The DNA ends 3 residues before the CDR3 does, and the rest of the CDR3 is filled in from the germline J gene. The rearrangement uses TRBV5-5 and TRBJ2-6; D gene ambiguous. Germline V gene data show CDR1 as SGHKS and CDR2 as YYEKEE (reference sequence). CDR3 length: 15 amino acids. Trimming cost V 1 base and J 0 bases, with 5 bases left between them. CDR3 in amino acids: CASSLLASGANVLTF. Partial CDR3 DNA: TGTGCCAGCAGCTTGCTGGCCTCTGGGGCCAACGTC.

A remark on this clone: The read comes to an end 3 residues before the CDR3 does, leaving the germline J gene to fill in the end. This chain connects TRBV29-1 to TRBJ1-1; possibly TRBD1 for D (6 bases). Trimming took 6 bases from V and 6 from J, leaving 17 bases between them. Germline V gene lookup returns CDR1 SQVTM and CDR2 ANQGSEA. This CDR3 region has 13 residues. CDR3 sequence reads: CSVFPQGSAEAFF. The sequenced part of the CDR3 DNA is TGCAGCGTATTTCCGCAGGGGTCGGCTGAA.

Remarks on this clone: The read finishes 3 residues shy of the CDR3 end, and the germline J gene is used to complete it. The chain joins TRBV9 to TRBJ1-2; possible D gene TRBD1, 5 bases. CDR1 is SGDLS, CDR2 YYNGEE, per germline. This CDR3 region has 13 residues. V gave up 3 bases and J gave up 6 bases, with 12 bases separating them. This CDR3 is CASSAGVGDGYTF. CDR3 DNA (partial): TGTGCCAGCAGCGCGGGGGTGGGCGATGGC.

Of note for this clone: The read is 3 residues too short to cover the CDR3 end, so that end is filled in from the germline J gene. J is TRBJ2-1 and V is TRBV18, with 8 bases aligning to TRBD2. The CDR3 runs 15 residues. Germline loops: CDR1 KGHSH, CDR2 LQKENI. V dropped 0 bases and J dropped 6; count of bases not matched to a gene: 4. Incomplete CDR3 DNA: TGTGCCAGCTCACCACCGAGCGCGGGGGGCAATGAG. Encoded protein: CASSPPSAGGNE. The full CDR3 sequence reads CASSPPSAGGNEQFF.

Partial CDR3 DNA: TGTGCCAGCAGCCTGGATCGGGGGAACACTGAA. This gives the protein CASSLDRGNTE. The whole CDR3 protein reads CASSLDRGNTEAFF. The rearrangement uses TRBV5-8 and TRBJ1-1; no clear D gene. The CDR3 extends 3 residues past the end of the read, so its final part is completed from the germline J gene. The V end was cut by 4 bases, the J end by 1 base, with 11 bases between. The CDR3 has 14 residues. Germline CDR1 reads SGHTS; CDR2 reads YDEGEE.

In regard to this clone: The missing CDR3 end, 3 residues past where the read stops, is filled in from the germline J gene. V is TRBV19 and J is TRBJ1-5, with no clear D. V lost 2 bases to trimming and J lost 2 bases, with 7 bases between them. Germline loops: CDR1 LNHDA, CDR2 SQIVND (reference sequence). CDR3 size: 14 residues. CDR3 residues: CASSISRGNQPQHF. CDR3 DNA (partial): TGTGCCAGTAGTATAAGTAGGGGCAATCAGCCC.

A word on this clone: The read is 3 residues too short to cover the CDR3 end, so that end is filled in from the germline J gene. This chain joins TRBV4-1 and TRBJ1-5; 7 bases agree with TRBD1. The CDR3 covers 17 residues. V shed 0 bases, J shed 0 bases, and the junction held 5 bases outside the gene matches. Germline V gene sequence: CDR1 MGHRA, CDR2 YSYEKL. The sequenced CDR3 bases are TGCGCCAGCAGCCAAGAGGGACAGACTCATAGCAATCAGCCC. Its translation is CASSQEGQTHSNQP. The full CDR3 is CASSQEGQTHSNQPQHF.

Concerning this clone: The sequenced fragment ends 3 residues before the CDR3 boundary, so the rest is inferred from the germline J gene. V is TRBV10-3 and J is TRBJ1-5; D is unclear. Trimming pared 7 bases from V and 3 bases from J, leaving 13 bases between. The CDR3 runs to 14 residues. CDR1 and CDR2 from the germline V gene are ENHRY and SYGVKD. Partial CDR3 DNA: TGTGCCATCAAAAACGAGGCCTCCAATCAGCCC. It encodes CAIKNEASNQP. The full CDR3 protein reads CAIKNEASNQPQHF.

A note on this clone: The CDR3 end falls 3 residues outside the read, so it is completed with the germline J gene. V is TRBV12-3 or TRBV12-4 and J is TRBJ1-1; tentative D call: TRBD1 (5 bases). V dropped 4 bases and J dropped 2 bases, with 11 bases sitting between them. The length of the CDR3 is 14 residues. The CDR3: CASSYGGGNTEAFF. CDR3 DNA, as far as it was read: TGTGCCAGCAGTTACGGGGGGGGAAACACTGAA.

With respect to this clone: The read terminates 3 residues before the CDR3 end, so the remaining end is supplied by the germline J gene. The chain has TRBV7-9 and TRBJ2-7; 7 bases match TRBD1. V trimming: 4 bases; J trimming: 4 bases; junction bases outside the gene matches: 4. Germline CDR1 reads SEHNR; CDR2 reads FQNEAQ (reference sequence). The CDR3 extends over 13 amino acids. The sequenced CDR3 bases are TGTGCCAGCAGCTCCGACAGGGTTTACGAG. As protein: CASSSDRVYE. In full, the CDR3 reads CASSSDRVYEQYF.

Concerning this clone itself: The CDR3 goes on 3 residues after the read ends, and that part is filled in from the germline J gene. V gene TRBV7-9 combines with J gene TRBJ2-1; D gene unclear. There are 15 residues in the CDR3. In germline, CDR1 is SEHNR, CDR2 FQNEAQ (reference sequence). V gave up 2 bases and J gave up 8 bases, with 16 bases separating them. CDR3 bases read: TGTGCCAGCAGCTTAAGTCTCAGAGCCGCGGATGAG. Encoded protein: CASSLSLRAADE. The full CDR3 protein reads CASSLSLRAADEQFF.